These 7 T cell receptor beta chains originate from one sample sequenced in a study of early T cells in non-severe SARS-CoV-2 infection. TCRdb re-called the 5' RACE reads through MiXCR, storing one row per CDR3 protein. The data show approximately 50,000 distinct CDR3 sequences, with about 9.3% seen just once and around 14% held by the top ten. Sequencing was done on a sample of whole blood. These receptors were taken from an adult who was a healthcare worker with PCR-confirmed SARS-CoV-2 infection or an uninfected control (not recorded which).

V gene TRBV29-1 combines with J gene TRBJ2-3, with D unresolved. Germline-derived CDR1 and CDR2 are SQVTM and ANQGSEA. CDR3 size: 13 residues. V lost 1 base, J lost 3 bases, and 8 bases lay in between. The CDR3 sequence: CSVEAPGTDTQYF. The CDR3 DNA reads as TGCAGCGTTGAAGCCCCCGGGACAGATACGCAGTATTTT.

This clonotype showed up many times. The CDR3 protein is CASSLWGQATYEQYF. The DNA for the CDR3 is TGTGCCAGCAGTTTATGGGGACAGGCCACCTACGAGCAGTACTTC. The chain uses TRBV28 and TRBJ2-7, with 8 bases identical to TRBD1. The CDR3 loop spans 15 amino acids. V lost 0 bases to trimming and J lost 2 bases; unmatched junction nucleotides: 3. Germline V CDR1 and CDR2: MDHEN, SYDVKM.

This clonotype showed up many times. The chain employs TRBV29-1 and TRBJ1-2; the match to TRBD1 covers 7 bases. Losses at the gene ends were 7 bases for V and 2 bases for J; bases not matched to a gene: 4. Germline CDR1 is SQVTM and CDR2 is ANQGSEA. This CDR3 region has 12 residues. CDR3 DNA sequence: TGCAGCGGGTTGGGACAGAACTATGGCTACACCTTC. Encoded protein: CSGLGQNYGYTF.

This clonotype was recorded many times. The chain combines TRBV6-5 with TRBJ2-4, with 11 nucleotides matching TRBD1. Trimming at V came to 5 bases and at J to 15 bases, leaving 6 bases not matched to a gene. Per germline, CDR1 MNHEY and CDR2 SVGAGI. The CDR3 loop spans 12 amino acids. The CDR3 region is CASSDGTGGGYF. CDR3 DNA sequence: TGTGCCAGCAGTGATGGGACAGGGGGAGGGTACTTC.

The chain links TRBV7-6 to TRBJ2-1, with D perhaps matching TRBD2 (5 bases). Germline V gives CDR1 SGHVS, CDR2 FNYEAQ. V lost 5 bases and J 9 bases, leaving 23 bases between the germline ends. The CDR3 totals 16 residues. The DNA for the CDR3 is TGTGCCAGCAGCCTCGGAGGACGGAGCCTGATTAGTGAGCAGTTCTTC. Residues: CASSLGGRSLISEQFF.

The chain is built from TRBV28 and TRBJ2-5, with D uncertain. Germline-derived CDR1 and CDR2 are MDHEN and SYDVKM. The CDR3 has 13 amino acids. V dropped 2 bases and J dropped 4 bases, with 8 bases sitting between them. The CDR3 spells CASSLGRRETQYF. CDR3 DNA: TGTGCCAGCAGTTTAGGGCGGAGAGAGACCCAGTACTTC.

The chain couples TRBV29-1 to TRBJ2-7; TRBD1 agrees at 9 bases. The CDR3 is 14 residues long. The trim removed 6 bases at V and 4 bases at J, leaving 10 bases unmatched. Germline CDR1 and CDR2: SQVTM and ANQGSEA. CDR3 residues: CSVRNRGRGYEQYF. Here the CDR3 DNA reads TGCAGCGTGCGGAACAGGGGGCGCGGGTACGAGCAGTACTTC.